What follows are 12 T cell receptor beta chains derived from one specimen sequenced in a study of blood T cell repertoires in COVID-19. Clones were read by immunoSEQ multiplex PCR, and TCRdb kept only the in-frame ones, dropping some. The sample consists of some 120,000 clones, roughly four fifths of them appearing once. Sequenced: peripheral blood. The receptors were gathered from a human donor in a cohort sampled during active COVID-19.

The chain is built from TRBV5-1 and TRBJ2-2; 9 bases line up with TRBD2. V dropped 6 bases and J dropped 2; count of bases not matched to a gene: 2. The CDR3 consists of 14 residues. From germline, CDR1 is SGHRS and CDR2 YFSETQ. The CDR3 region is CASMTSGNTGELFF. The CDR3 region has the DNA TGCGCCAGCATGACTAGCGGAAACACCGGGGAGCTGTTTTTT.

The rearrangement uses TRBV19 and TRBJ1-6, with D uncertain. Per the germline V gene, CDR1 is LNHDA and CDR2 is SQIVND (reference sequence). The V gene lost 6 bases and the J gene lost 3 bases, with 9 bases spanning the gap. This CDR3 has 14 residues. CDR3 residues: CASRPPGYNSPLHF. CDR3 sequence (DNA): TGTGCCAGTAGGCCACCGGGCTATAATTCACCCCTCCACTTT.

The J gene is TRBJ2-7, the V gene TRBV7-9; TRBD1 agrees at 8 bases. The CDR3 sequence is 13 residues long. Germline V gene data show CDR1 as SEHNR and CDR2 as FQNEAQ (reference sequence). With V trimmed by 4 bases and J by 2 bases, 1 base remained unmatched. In nucleotides, the CDR3 is TGTGCCAGCAGCTGGGGACAGGCCTACGAGCAGTACTTC. Translated, it gives CASSWGQAYEQYF.

The V and J genes are TRBV23-1 and TRBJ1-1; 7 bases match TRBD1. TRBV23-1 is known as an ORF, though its function is uncertain. CDR3 length: 16 amino acids. The J segment lost 1 base and the V segment lost 3 bases, leaving 8 bases of the junction unmatched. The CDR3 reads CASSHLVRQGNTEAFF. The CDR3 DNA is TGCGCCAGCAGTCATTTGGTCCGACAGGGGAACACTGAAGCTTTCTTT.

This clone has only a few counts. The rearrangement uses TRBV27 and TRBJ1-1, with D possibly being TRBD1 (5 bases). The length of the CDR3 is 18 residues. Looked up from germline, CDR1 is MNHEY and CDR2 is SMNVEV (reference sequence). Trimming took off 5 bases at V and 0 bases at J, with 22 bases between the two ends. In nucleotides, the CDR3 is TGTGCCAGCAGTCCCCTACCTTCAGGTGTGGACATGAACACTGAAGCTTTCTTT. This sequence encodes CASSPLPSGVDMNTEAFF.

Notes on this clone: The junction shows a germline mismatch at one end, possibly a read error. The CDR3 sequence: CASSLSGQETQYF. In nucleotides, the CDR3 is TGTGCTAGCAGCTTATCAGGTCAAGAGACCCAGTACTTC. The chain employs TRBV7-7 and TRBJ2-5; no reliable D call. This CDR3 comprises 13 residues. CDR1 is SSHAT and CDR2 is FNYEAQ in the germline V gene (reference sequence).

The V gene is TRBV13, the J gene TRBJ2-2; 10 nucleotides agree with TRBD2. The germline V gene has CDR1 PRHDT and CDR2 FYEKMQ (reference sequence). With V trimmed by 6 bases and J by 3 bases, 13 bases remained unmatched. This CDR3 has 18 residues. The CDR3 spells CASSSDLPSGSDTGELFF. The CDR3, as DNA: TGTGCCAGCAGTTCCGACCTACCTAGCGGGAGCGACACCGGGGAGCTGTTTTTT.

The chain employs TRBV12-2 and TRBJ2-7; whether TRBD2, the table's D call, matches the DNA was not checked. TRBV12-2 is a known pseudogene. The CDR3 extends over 20 amino acids. The chain's CDR3 is CASRLARPRTSGNSSYEQYF. In DNA, the CDR3 is TGTGCAAGTCGCTTAGCACGCCCCAGGACTAGCGGGAACAGCTCCTACGAGCAGTACTTC.

CDR3 region: CASSLDRVSYEQYF. In DNA form, the CDR3 reads TGTGCCAGCAGCTTGGATCGGGTATCCTACGAGCAGTACTTC. The chain uses TRBV5-6 and TRBJ2-7; the D is unclear. CDR1 and CDR2 from the germline V gene are SGHDT and YYEEEE. Deletions cut 0 bases from V and 1 base from J, with 8 bases between. CDR3 length: 14 amino acids.

This sequence joins TRBV28 and TRBJ1-5; 7 positions match TRBD1. V lost 6 bases and J lost 6; bases outside the gene matches: 8. Germline V lookup: CDR1 MDHEN, CDR2 SYDVKM. The CDR3 extends over 14 amino acids. CDR3 coding DNA: TGTGCCAGCAGCAGGACAGGCTTGAGTCAGCCCCAGCATTTT. Encoded protein: CASSRTGLSQPQHF.

CDR3 in amino acids: CASSPSSGGAKQYF. Written as DNA, the CDR3 is TGTGCCAGCAGCCCATCTAGCGGGGGGGCCAAGCAGTACTTC. This chain links TRBV7-2 with TRBJ2-7; TRBD2 matches at 12 bases. Germline V CDR1 and CDR2: SGHTA, FQGNSA. The CDR3 consists of 14 residues. V lost 5 bases and J lost 8; bases outside the gene matches: 7. Variable domain in full (rest from reference TRBV7-2 and TRBJ2-7): GAGVSQSPSNKVTEKGKDVELRCDPISGHTALYWYRQSLGQGLEFLIYFQGNSAPDKSGLPSDRFSAERTGGSVSTLTIQRTQQEDSAVYLCASSPSSGGAKQYFGPGTRLTVT.

The chain links TRBV18 to TRBJ1-2, with D possibly being TRBD1 (5 bases). Trimming stripped 1 base from V and 5 bases from J, with 11 bases between. This CDR3 has 14 residues. Germline V lookup: CDR1 KGHSH, CDR2 LQKENI. This CDR3 reads CASSPRQGSYGYTF. DNA of the CDR3: TGTGCCAGCTCACCACGGCAGGGTTCATATGGCTACACCTTC.